This T cell receptor beta chain is drawn from a study of control samples from healthy donors and cancer patients. The table came from immunoSEQ multiplex PCR; TCRdb's copy has only in-frame clones and leaves some out. The sample contains approximately 150,000 clones, over 85% of which appear only once. CDR3 length: 12 residues. The ends were cut back, 3 bases at V and 8 bases at J, with 13 bases in the middle. The V gene's germline CDR1 is SQVTM and CDR2 ANQGSEA. The TCR was taken from a man younger than 30 in good health. The chain has TRBV29-1 and TRBJ1-2; TRBD1 might be the D (5 bases). The sample was blood. CDR3: CSVDVHGGGYTF. CDR3 nucleotides: TGCAGCGTTGATGTTCATGGGGGAGGCTACACCTTC.